This T cell receptor (beta chain) appears in the sequencing data of a study of blood T cell repertoires in COVID-19. Study as a whole: From the United States, Italy and Spain came samples of acute and convalescent COVID-19.

This clone was detected only once. Under the authors' procedure: Amplified reference gene primers provided the basis for estimating nucleated cell counts. Some clones are missing from TCRdb's copy, which holds only in-frame ones; the method was immunoSEQ multiplex PCR. The V and J calls and clone size come from that table; D and trimming were worked out from the DNA. This sample has nearly 300,000 clones, with about nine tenths found just once. CDR1 is SNHLY, CDR2 FYNNEI, per germline. The ends were cut back, 9 bases at V and 3 bases at J, with 9 bases in the middle. The CDR3 runs 11 residues. This TCR came from a woman in her twenties or thirties who had recovered from COVID-19. The V gene is TRBV2, the J gene TRBJ2-7, with unresolved D. Sequenced material: peripheral blood. Here the CDR3 reads CASLGNYEQYF. The CDR3 region has the DNA TGTGCCAGTTTGGGCAACTACGAGCAGTACTTC.